The next 3 T cell receptor beta chains were all read from a single sample in a study of blood T cells in healthy people across ages. A second PCR of 7 to 11 cycles used a sample-barcoded 5' primer and a J-beta primer mix. Each CDR3 protein is one row after TCRdb ran MiXCR on the 5' RACE reads. The top ten hold approximately 12% of the sample, which has hundreds of thousands of distinct CDR3 sequences, over 40% seen once. The sequencing sample was made of blood. The source of these receptors is a woman over 75 in good health.

The rearrangement links TRBV6-6 to TRBJ2-1; no clear D gene. V dropped 6 bases and J dropped 9 bases, with 9 bases sitting between them. Germline assignment: CDR1 MNHNY and CDR2 SVGAGI (reference sequence). This CDR3 is built from 11 residues. DNA for the CDR3: TGTGCCAGCAGCGGGTGGGGTGAGCAGTTCTTC. Its translation is CASSGWGEQFF.

This rearrangement joins TRBV10-3 to TRBJ1-2; 8 nucleotides agree with TRBD1. Trimming cost V 2 bases and J 4 bases; bases outside gene matches: 9. The CDR3 spans 16 residues. Germline V lookup: CDR1 ENHRY, CDR2 SYGVKD. The CDR3 region has the DNA TGTGCCATCAGTGAGGGATCTAGGACAGGGCGCTATGGCTACACCTTC. Its protein is CAISEGSRTGRYGYTF.

The gene calls are TRBV6-2 or TRBV6-3 and TRBJ2-1, with D possibly matching TRBD2 (6 bases). The CDR3 extends over 15 amino acids. The ends were cut back, 7 bases at V and 10 bases at J, with 23 bases in the middle. Germline V gives CDR1 MNHEY, CDR2 SVGEGT. CDR3 in amino acids: CASMSGGGGAGEQFF. DNA of the CDR3: TGTGCCAGCATGTCCGGCGGTGGAGGGGCCGGGGAGCAGTTCTTC.